This T cell receptor beta chain appears in the sequencing data of a study of blood T cell repertoires in COVID-19. This CDR3 has 14 amino acids. Trimming removed 4 bases from V and 8 bases from J; junction bases left unmatched: 8. From germline, CDR1 is MGHDK and CDR2 SYGVNS. Those who participated ranged in age from roughly 18 to 89 years and resided in approximately 23 US areas. In the authors' methods: Researchers report that nucleated cell counts were estimated from reference gene primer amplification. Produced via immunoSEQ multiplex PCR; TCRdb's table is partial and in-frame only. V and J calls and clone size are given by that table; D and trimming were obtained from the DNA. Among approximately 270,000 clones listed, 90% to 95% were seen once.

This receptor was taken from a human donor in a cohort exposed to, infected with or recovered from COVID-19 (not recorded which). The donor label of this sample is uncertain. The V and J genes are TRBV25-1 and TRBJ2-3; 8 bases line up with TRBD1. Sequenced sample: PBMCs or T cells enriched from blood (not recorded which). The CDR3 region is CASSGTGRSGTQYF. As DNA, the CDR3 is TGTGCCAGCAGTGGGACAGGGCGGTCGGGTACGCAGTATTTT.